The present entry profiles one T cell receptor (beta chain) with its context. The antigen remains unidentified. The entry originates in a study of blood T cells in healthy people across ages. Together with a sample-barcoded 5' primer, a J-beta primer mix was included in a second PCR lasting about 7 to 11 cycles. A template-switch adaptor containing 12 random nucleotides labeled each cDNA molecule. Each CDR3 protein gets one entry after TCRdb re-called the 5' RACE reads with MiXCR. The sample holds around 1,100,000 distinct CDR3 sequences, 35% to 45% seen once. CDR1 and CDR2 (germline): SGHRS, YFSETQ. The CDR3 is 14 amino acids. The V and J ends lost 0 bases and 3 bases respectively, with 10 bases between them. Study-wide points: The long-lived group displayed more naive CD4+ cells, plus higher diversity, than the aged donors did.

The sample comprised blood. The sequence was collected from a man younger than 35 in good health. This chain uses TRBV5-1 with TRBJ2-7, with D uncertain. CDR3 protein: CASSLDQRNYEQYF. For the CDR3, the DNA is TGCGCCAGCAGCTTGGATCAAAGGAACTACGAGCAGTACTTC.